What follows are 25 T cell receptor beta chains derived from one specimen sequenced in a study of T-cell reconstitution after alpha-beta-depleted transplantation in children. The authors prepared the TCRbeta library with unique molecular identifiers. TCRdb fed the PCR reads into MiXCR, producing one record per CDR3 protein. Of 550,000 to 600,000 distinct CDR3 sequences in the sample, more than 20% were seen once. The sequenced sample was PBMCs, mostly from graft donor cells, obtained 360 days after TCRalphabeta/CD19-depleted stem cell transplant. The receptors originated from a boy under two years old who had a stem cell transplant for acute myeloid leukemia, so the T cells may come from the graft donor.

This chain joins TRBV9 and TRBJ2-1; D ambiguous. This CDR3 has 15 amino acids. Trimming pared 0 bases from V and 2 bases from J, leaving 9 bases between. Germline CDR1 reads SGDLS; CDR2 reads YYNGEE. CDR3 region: CASSVAGSPYNEQFF. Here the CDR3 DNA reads TGTGCCAGCAGCGTAGCGGGTTCCCCCTACAATGAGCAGTTCTTC.

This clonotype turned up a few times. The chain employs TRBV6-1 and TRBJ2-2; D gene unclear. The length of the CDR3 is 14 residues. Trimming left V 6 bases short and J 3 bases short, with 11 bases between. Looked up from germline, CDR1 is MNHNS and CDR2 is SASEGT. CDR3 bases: TGTGCCAGCAGATTTACAGATTACACCGGGGAGCTGTTTTTT. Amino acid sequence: CASRFTDYTGELFF.

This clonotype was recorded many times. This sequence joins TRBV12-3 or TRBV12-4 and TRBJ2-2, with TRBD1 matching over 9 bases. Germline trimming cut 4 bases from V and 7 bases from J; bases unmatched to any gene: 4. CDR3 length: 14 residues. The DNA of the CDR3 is TGTGCCAGCAGTTCAACAGGGGGCCACGGGGAGCTGTTTTTT. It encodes CASSSTGGHGELFF.

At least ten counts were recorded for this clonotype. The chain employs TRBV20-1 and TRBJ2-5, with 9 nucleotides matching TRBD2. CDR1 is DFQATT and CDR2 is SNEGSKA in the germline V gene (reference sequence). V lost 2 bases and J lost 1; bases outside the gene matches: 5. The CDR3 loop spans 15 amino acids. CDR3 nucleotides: TGCAGTGCTAGAAGGGCGGGGGGGTCCCAAGAGACCCAGTACTTC. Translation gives CSARRAGGSQETQYF.

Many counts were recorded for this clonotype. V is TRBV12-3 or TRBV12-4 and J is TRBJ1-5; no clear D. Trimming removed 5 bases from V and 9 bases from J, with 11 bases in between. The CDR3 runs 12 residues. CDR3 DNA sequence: TGTGCCAGCAGTCCGGTTGCAAGGCCCCAGCATTTT. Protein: CASSPVARPQHF.

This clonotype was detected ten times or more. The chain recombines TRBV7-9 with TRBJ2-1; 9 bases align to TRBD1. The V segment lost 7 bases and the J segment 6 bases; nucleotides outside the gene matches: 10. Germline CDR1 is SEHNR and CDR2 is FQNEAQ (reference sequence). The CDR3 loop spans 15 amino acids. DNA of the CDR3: TGTGCCAGCATTAGGGGAACAGGGGGCTTCAATGAGCAGTTCTTC. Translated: CASIRGTGGFNEQFF.

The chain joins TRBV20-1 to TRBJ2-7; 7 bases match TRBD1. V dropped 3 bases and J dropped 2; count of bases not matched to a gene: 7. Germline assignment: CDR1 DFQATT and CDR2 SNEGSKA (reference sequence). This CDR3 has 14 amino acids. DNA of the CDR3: TGCAGTGCTAGTAGGACAGGACCCCCCTACGAGCAGTACTTC. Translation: CSASRTGPPYEQYF.

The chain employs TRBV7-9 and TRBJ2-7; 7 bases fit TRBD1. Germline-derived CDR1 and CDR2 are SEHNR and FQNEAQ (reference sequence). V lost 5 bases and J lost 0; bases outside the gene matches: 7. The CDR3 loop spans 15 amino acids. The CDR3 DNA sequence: TGTGCCAGCAGCCCTCCACAGGGGCACTCCTACGAGCAGTACTTC. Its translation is CASSPPQGHSYEQYF.

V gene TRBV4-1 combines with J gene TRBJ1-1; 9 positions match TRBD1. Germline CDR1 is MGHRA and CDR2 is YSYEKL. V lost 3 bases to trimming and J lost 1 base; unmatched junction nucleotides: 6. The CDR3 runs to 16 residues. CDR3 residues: CASSHPDRGPNTEAFF. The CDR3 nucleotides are TGCGCCAGCAGCCACCCGGACAGGGGACCGAACACTGAAGCTTTCTTT.

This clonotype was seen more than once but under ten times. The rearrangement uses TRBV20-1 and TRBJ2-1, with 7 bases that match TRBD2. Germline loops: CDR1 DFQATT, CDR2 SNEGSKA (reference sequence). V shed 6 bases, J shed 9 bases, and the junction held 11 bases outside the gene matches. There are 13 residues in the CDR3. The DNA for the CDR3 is TGCAGTGCGCTCCCGGGCGGGGGAGTTGAGCAGTTCTTC. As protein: CSALPGGGVEQFF.

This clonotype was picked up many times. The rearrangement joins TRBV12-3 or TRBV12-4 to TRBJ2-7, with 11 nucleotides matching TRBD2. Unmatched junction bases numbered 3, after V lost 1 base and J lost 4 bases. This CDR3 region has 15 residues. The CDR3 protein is CASSLETSGAYEQYF. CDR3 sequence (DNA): TGTGCCAGCAGTTTAGAGACTAGCGGGGCGTACGAGCAGTACTTC.

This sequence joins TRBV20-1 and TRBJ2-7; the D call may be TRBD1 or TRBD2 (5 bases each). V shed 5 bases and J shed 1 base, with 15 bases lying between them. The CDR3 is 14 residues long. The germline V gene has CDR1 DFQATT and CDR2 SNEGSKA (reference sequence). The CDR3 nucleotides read TGCAGTGCTTCACAGGTTTCGGGGTCCTACGAGCAGTACTTC. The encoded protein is CSASQVSGSYEQYF.

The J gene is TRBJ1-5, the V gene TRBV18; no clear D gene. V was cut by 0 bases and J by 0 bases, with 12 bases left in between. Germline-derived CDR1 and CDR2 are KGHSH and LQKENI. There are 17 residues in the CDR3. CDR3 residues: CASSPPATPYSNQPQHF. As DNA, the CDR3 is TGTGCCAGCTCACCACCGGCGACACCATATAGCAATCAGCCCCAGCATTTT.

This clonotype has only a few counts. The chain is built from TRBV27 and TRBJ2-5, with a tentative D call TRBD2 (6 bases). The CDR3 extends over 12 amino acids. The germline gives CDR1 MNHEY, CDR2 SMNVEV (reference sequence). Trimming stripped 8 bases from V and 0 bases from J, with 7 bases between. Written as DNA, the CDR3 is TGTGCCAGCGGAGGGGACCAAGAGACCCAGTACTTC. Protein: CASGGDQETQYF.

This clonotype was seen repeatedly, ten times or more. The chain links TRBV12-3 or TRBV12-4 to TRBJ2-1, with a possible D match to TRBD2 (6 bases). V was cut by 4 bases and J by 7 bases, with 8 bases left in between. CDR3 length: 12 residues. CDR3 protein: CASSSGTNEQFF. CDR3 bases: TGTGCCAGCAGTTCCGGGACTAATGAGCAGTTCTTC.

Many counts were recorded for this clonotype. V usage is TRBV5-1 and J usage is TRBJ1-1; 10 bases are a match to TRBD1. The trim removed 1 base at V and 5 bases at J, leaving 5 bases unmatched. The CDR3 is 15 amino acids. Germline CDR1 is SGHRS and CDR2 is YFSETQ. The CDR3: CASSLIGQGGTEAFF. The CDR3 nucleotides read TGCGCCAGCAGCTTGATTGGACAGGGGGGGACTGAAGCTTTCTTT. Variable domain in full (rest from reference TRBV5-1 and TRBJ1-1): KAGVTQTPRYLIKTRGQQVTLSCSPISGHRSVSWYQQTPGQGLQFLFEYFSETQRNKGNFPGRFSGRQFSNSRSEMNVSTLELGDSALYLCASSLIGQGGTEAFFGQGTRLTVV.

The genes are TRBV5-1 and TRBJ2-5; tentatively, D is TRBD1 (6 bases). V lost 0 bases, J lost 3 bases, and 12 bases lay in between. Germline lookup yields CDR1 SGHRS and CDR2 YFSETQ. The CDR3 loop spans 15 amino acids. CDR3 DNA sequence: TGCGCCAGCAGCTTGGAGTACAGGGTGGAAGAGACCCAGTACTTC. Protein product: CASSLEYRVEETQYF.

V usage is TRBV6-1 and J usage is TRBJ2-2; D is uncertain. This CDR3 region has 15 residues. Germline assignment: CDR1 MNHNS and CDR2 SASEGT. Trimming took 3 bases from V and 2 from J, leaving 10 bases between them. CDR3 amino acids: CASSEVLFNTGELFF. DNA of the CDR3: TGTGCCAGCAGTGAGGTTCTCTTTAACACCGGGGAGCTGTTTTTT.

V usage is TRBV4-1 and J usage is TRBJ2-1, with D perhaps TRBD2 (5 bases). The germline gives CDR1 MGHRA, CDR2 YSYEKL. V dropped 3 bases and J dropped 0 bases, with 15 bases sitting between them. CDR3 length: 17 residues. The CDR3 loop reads CASSQREGTSSYNEQFF. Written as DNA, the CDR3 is TGCGCCAGCAGCCAGAGGGAAGGAACGAGCTCCTACAATGAGCAGTTCTTC.

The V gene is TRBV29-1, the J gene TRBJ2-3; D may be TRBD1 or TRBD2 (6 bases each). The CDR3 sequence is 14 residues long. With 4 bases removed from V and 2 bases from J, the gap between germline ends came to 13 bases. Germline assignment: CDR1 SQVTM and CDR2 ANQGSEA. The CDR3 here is CSVVIGGSTDTQYF. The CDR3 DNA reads TGCAGCGTTGTAATCGGGGGCTCCACAGATACGCAGTATTTT.

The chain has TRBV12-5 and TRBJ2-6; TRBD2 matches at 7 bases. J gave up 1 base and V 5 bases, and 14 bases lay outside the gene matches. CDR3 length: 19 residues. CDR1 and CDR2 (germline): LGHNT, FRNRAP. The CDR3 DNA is TGTGCTAGTGGTGCACTATGGGGAGGGGCGGCGTCTGGGGCCAACGTCCTGACTTTC. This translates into CASGALWGGAASGANVLTF.

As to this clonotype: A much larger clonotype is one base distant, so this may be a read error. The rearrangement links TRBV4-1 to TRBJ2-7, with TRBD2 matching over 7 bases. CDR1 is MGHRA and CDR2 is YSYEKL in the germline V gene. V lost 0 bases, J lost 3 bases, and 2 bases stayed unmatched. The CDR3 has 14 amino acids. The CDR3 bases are TGCGCCAGCAGCCAAGATCGGGGGGTCTACGAGCAGTACTTC. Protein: CASSQDRGVYEQYF.

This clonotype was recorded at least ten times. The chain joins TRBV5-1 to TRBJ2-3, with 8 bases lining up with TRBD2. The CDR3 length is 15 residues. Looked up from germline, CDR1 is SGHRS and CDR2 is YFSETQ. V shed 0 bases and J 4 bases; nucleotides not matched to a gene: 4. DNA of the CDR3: TGCGCCAGCAGCTTGGCCGGGGGGGTGCCAGATACGCAGTATTTT. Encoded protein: CASSLAGGVPDTQYF.

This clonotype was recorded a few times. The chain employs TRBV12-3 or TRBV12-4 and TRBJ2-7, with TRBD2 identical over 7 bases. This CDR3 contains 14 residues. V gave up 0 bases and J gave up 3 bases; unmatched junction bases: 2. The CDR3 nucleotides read TGTGCCAGCAGTTTAGCCGGGGAGGGCTACGAGCAGTACTTC. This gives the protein CASSLAGEGYEQYF.

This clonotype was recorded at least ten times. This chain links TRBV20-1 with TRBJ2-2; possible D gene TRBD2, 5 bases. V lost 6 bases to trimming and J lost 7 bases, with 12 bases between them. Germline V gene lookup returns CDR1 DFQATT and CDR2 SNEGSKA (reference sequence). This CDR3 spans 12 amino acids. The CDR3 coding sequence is TGCAGTGCAAGCCACGGGGACGGGGAGCTGTTTTTT. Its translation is CSASHGDGELFF.